The clone carrying this T cell receptor beta chain was observed a few times. The sample belongs to a study of T-cell reconstitution after alpha-beta-depleted transplantation in children. Unique molecular identifiers featured in how the TCRbeta library was prepared. Each CDR3 protein gets one entry after TCRdb re-called the PCR reads with MiXCR. The repertoire holds roughly 500,000 distinct CDR3 sequences, about 33% seen once, with 2.4% in the top ten. V lost 5 bases to trimming and J lost 4 bases, with 20 bases between them. This CDR3 has 16 amino acids. Sequenced material: PBMCs from the stem cell graft donor, taken from the stem cell graft. The TCR comes from a human donor who donated a stem cell graft to a child with aplastic anemia. The gene calls are TRBV12-3 or TRBV12-4 and TRBJ1-2, with D possibly matching TRBD1 (5 bases). CDR3 nucleotide sequence: TGTGCCAGCAGTCCGGGGATTGGGGGAGCGACCTATGGCTACACCTTC. Translating it yields CASSPGIGGATYGYTF.